The 14 T cell receptor beta chains below all came from one sample that was sequenced in a study of T cell repertoires in cytomegalovirus infection. No antigen is known for these receptors. TCRdb redid the calling of the reads with MiXCR, one entry per CDR3 protein. This table has around 770,000 distinct CDR3 sequences, under 35% appearing once. Sequencing used cultured CD8+ T cells from PBMCs, obtained from culture after CMV antigen stimulation. The receptors shown here come from a human donor in good health (CMV status not recorded). Some clones in this sample may be carry-over from other donors' samples.

This rearrangement joins TRBV5-5 to TRBJ2-3; TRBD1 might be the D (5 bases). This CDR3 has 14 amino acids. The V gene's germline CDR1 is SGHKS and CDR2 YYEKEE (reference sequence). V lost 4 bases and J 2 bases, leaving 11 bases between the germline ends. CDR3 sequence reads: CASSQGGLTDTQYF. CDR3 nucleotides: TGTGCCAGCAGCCAGGGTGGGCTCACAGATACGCAGTATTTT.

This clonotype was picked up many times. The chain joins TRBV7-6 to TRBJ2-7, with 7 bases that match TRBD1. The V segment lost 4 bases and the J segment 1 base; nucleotides outside the gene matches: 4. CDR1 is SGHVS and CDR2 is FNYEAQ in the germline V gene. CDR3 size: 14 residues. The CDR3, as DNA: TGTGCCAGCAGCTATACAGGGGAATCCTACGAGCAGTACTTC. Translated: CASSYTGESYEQYF.

This clonotype has a handful of counts. This chain connects TRBV5-4 to TRBJ2-3, with TRBD2 matching over 9 bases. J was trimmed by 0 bases and V by 4 bases; bases with no gene match: 3. This CDR3 is built from 15 residues. Looked up from germline, CDR1 is SGHNT and CDR2 is YYREEE (reference sequence). The CDR3 protein is CASSVGLASTDTQYF. For the CDR3, the DNA is TGTGCCAGCAGCGTGGGACTAGCCAGCACAGATACGCAGTATTTT.

This clonotype has more than one count but fewer than ten. V usage is TRBV28 and J usage is TRBJ1-1; D is ambiguous. V lost 0 bases, J lost 3 bases, and 11 bases lay in between. In germline, CDR1 is MDHEN, CDR2 SYDVKM. The length of the CDR3 is 15 residues. The CDR3: CASSLWGISDTEAFF. The CDR3 DNA reads as TGTGCCAGCAGTTTATGGGGTATCTCGGACACTGAAGCTTTCTTT.

The chain uses TRBV20-1 and TRBJ2-3, with 7 nucleotides matching TRBD1. V was clipped by 4 bases and J by 5 bases; unmatched bases: 9. This CDR3 comprises 14 residues. Germline V gene data show CDR1 as DFQATT and CDR2 as SNEGSKA (reference sequence). CDR3 nucleotides: TGCAGTGCTACACCGACAGGGAGTAGAGATACGCAGTATTTT. Translation: CSATPTGSRDTQYF.

This clonotype was counted at least ten times. V usage is TRBV7-6 and J usage is TRBJ1-1, with D maybe TRBD1 (5 bases). This CDR3 is built from 13 residues. The ends were cut back, 3 bases at V and 6 bases at J, with 11 bases in the middle. Germline CDR1 SGHVS, CDR2 FNYEAQ. The CDR3 sequence: CASSFGTQAEAFF. The CDR3 DNA is TGTGCCAGCAGCTTCGGGACCCAAGCTGAAGCTTTCTTT.

The genes are TRBV5-1 and TRBJ2-7; possibly TRBD2 for D (6 bases). The V gene's germline CDR1 is SGHRS and CDR2 YFSETQ. The CDR3 length is 14 residues. Trimming cost V 4 bases and J 4 bases, with 15 bases left between them. The CDR3 nucleotides are TGCGCCAGCAGCCCCCGACTAGATTCGTACGAGCAGTACTTC. Translating gives CASSPRLDSYEQYF.

This clonotype was seen a few times. This sequence joins TRBV4-1 and TRBJ1-1; D is perhaps TRBD1 (5 bases). This CDR3 contains 15 residues. Germline V gives CDR1 MGHRA, CDR2 YSYEKL. The V end was cut by 1 base, the J end by 2 bases, with 11 bases between. The CDR3 DNA reads TGCGCCAGCAGCCAAGCCCAGGGAACTAACACTGAAGCTTTCTTT. Amino acid sequence: CASSQAQGTNTEAFF.

The chain joins TRBV7-2 to TRBJ2-3, with 7 bases matching TRBD2. J lost 2 bases, V lost 2 bases, and 7 bases had no gene match. The length of the CDR3 is 16 residues. Germline loops: CDR1 SGHTA, CDR2 FQGNSA. The CDR3: CASSLSKRGTTDTQYF. DNA for the CDR3: TGTGCCAGCAGCTTAAGTAAGCGGGGAACCACAGATACGCAGTATTTT.

The chain has TRBV3-1 and TRBJ2-2; 13 bases map to TRBD2. Germline V gene sequence: CDR1 LGHDT, CDR2 YNNKEL (reference sequence). This CDR3 region has 15 residues. J gave up 9 bases and V 4 bases, and 5 bases lay outside the gene matches. The CDR3 bases are TGTGCCAGCAGCCGGACTAGCGGGGGCCACCGGGAGCTGTTTTTT. It codes for CASSRTSGGHRELFF. The full variable domain, completed using reference TRBV3-1 and TRBJ2-2, is DTAVSQTPKYLVTQMGNDKSIKCEQNLGHDTMYWYKQDSKKFLKIMFSYNNKELIINETVPNRFSPKSPDKAHLNLHINSLELGDSAVYFCASSRTSGGHRELFFGEGSRLTVL.

The chain has TRBV2 and TRBJ2-3; D perhaps matches TRBD1 (6 bases). The CDR3 length is 18 residues. CDR1 and CDR2 from the germline V gene are SNHLY and FYNNEI. V dropped 6 bases and J dropped 1 base, with 23 bases sitting between them. The CDR3 is CASRPGTRISLGTDTQYF. The DNA of the CDR3 is TGTGCCAGCAGACCTGGGACAAGAATATCCCTTGGCACAGATACGCAGTATTTT.

This chain links TRBV19 with TRBJ2-1, with TRBD1 identical over 11 bases. The CDR3 extends over 16 amino acids. V trimming: 3 bases; J trimming: 3 bases; junction bases outside the gene matches: 4. Germline assignment: CDR1 LNHDA and CDR2 SQIVND (reference sequence). CDR3 nucleotides: TGTGCCAGTAGTATCTCGGGGACAGGGGGCTACAATGAGCAGTTCTTC. Translated, it gives CASSISGTGGYNEQFF.

This clonotype was counted only a few times. The V gene is TRBV7-9, the J gene TRBJ2-5; possibly TRBD1 for D (5 bases). The germline V and J ends were trimmed by 2 bases and 5 bases, with 12 bases remaining between them. Per germline, CDR1 SEHNR and CDR2 FQNEAQ (reference sequence). This CDR3 contains 14 residues. Here the CDR3 reads CASSLLGLGETQYF. As DNA, the CDR3 is TGTGCCAGCAGCTTACTGGGGCTGGGGGAGACCCAGTACTTC.

This CDR3 is CASRETTWLTEAFF. The CDR3 coding sequence is TGTGCCAGCAGGGAGACCACATGGTTGACTGAAGCTTTCTTT. The chain recombines TRBV6-1 with TRBJ1-1; D remains unclear. V was trimmed by 6 bases and J by 5 bases, leaving 16 bases between them. The CDR3 spans 14 residues. Germline V CDR1 and CDR2: MNHNS, SASEGT.